The present entry profiles one TCR beta chain with its context. Its antigen is unknown. Trimming took off 11 bases at V and 5 bases at J, with 15 bases between the two ends. The CDR3 covers 12 residues. Investigators isolated RNA and reverse transcribed it into cDNA to act as the sequencing template. This table comes from immunoSEQ multiplex PCR, and its TCRdb copy is limited to in-frame clones, with some not included. The table shows 140,000 to 150,000 clones, with around 87% occurring only once. The sample belongs to a study of CD8+ T cells in alopecia areata. Study background: Treated patients took oral tofacitinib at 5 to 10 mg twice daily. Study results and caveats: Across lesional scalp, and particularly alopecia totalis/universalis, clonality surpassed that of normal scalp. Sharing of TCR sequences between patients (possibly for HLA-related reasons) was less clear than in mice.

The researchers isolated CD4+ and CD8+ T cells from PBMCs by sorting. The chain has TRBV23-1 and TRBJ2-5; D is perhaps TRBD2 (6 bases). TRBV23-1 is flagged as an ORF with uncertain function. The source material was CD8+ T cells sorted from blood, sampled at week 0. The TCR comes from a human donor with alopecia areata. This CDR3 is CAGPGVLETQYF. The CDR3 DNA sequence: TGCGCCGGCCCGGGGGTTTTGGAGACCCAGTACTTC.